A selection of T cell receptor beta chains follows, all from one sample in a study of cytomegalovirus exposure and HLA in healthy donors. Only in-frame clones appear in the TCRdb table, and some are missing; sequencing was by immunoSEQ multiplex PCR. The data contain 120,000 to 150,000 clones, 60% to 80% of them seen just once; the ten biggest clones take up around 1.6%. The specimen was PBMCs. These receptors all stem from a woman in her twenties or thirties in good health and CMV-seronegative. Each CDR3 is given with its conserved first and last residue. D genes are given only for firm matches. Clone size, where shown, is once, few, many, or a class for clones that have expanded.

NA,TRBV27,TRBJ1-3,NA,TGTGCCAGCAGTTCCGGACAGACGAGCTCTGGAAACACCATATATTTT,CASSSGQTSSGNTIYF
few,TRBV4-3,TRBJ2-7,TRBD2,TGCGCCAGCAGCCAAGATGGAGCGGGGTCCTACGAGCAGTACTTC,CASSQDGAGSYEQYF
NA,TRBV9,TRBJ1-2,TRBD1,TGTGCCAGCAGCCCCAGCCCGGGACAGGGGGCTAATGGCTACACCTTC,CASSPSPGQGANGYTF
NA,TRBV11-2,TRBJ2-3,TRBD1,TGTGCCAGCAGCTTAGAGACAGGGCCTACGCAGTATTTT,CASSLETGPTQYF
NA,TRBV13,TRBJ2-3,NA,TGTGCCAGCAGCAACAGCGGGCGCACAGATACGCAGTATTTT,CASSNSGRTDTQYF
NA,TRBV19,TRBJ1-5,TRBD1,TGTGCCAGTACCGACAGGGTCCATCAGCCCCAGCATTTT,CASTDRVHQPQHF
NA,TRBV7-9,TRBJ2-2,NA,TGTGCCAGCAGCCTAGGAACAAACACCGGGGAGCTGTTTTTT,CASSLGTNTGELFF
NA,TRBV19,TRBJ1-4,TRBD1,TGTGCCAGTCGGGACAGGGGGCGACCCAATGAAAAACTGTTTTTT,CASRDRGRPNEKLFF
NA,TRBV10-1,TRBJ2-1,TRBD1,TGCGCCAGCAGTGAGGGGACAGGGGGTATGGATGAGCAGTTCTTC,CASSEGTGGMDEQFF
NA,TRBV5-1,TRBJ2-2,TRBD2,TGCGCCAGCAGCTTGGGGCTAGCGGACACCGGGGAGCTGTTTTTT,CASSLGLADTGELFF
few,TRBV6-5,TRBJ2-6,NA,TGTGCCAGCAGTACACAGCGGTCTGGGGCCAACGTCCTGACTTTC,CASSTQRSGANVLTF
NA,TRBV19,TRBJ2-5,TRBD2,TGTGCCAGTAGTATAGGCGGACTAGCGGGAGAGGAGACCCAGTACTTC,CASSIGGLAGEETQYF
few,TRBV7-9,TRBJ2-1,NA,TGTGCCAGCAGCACAGGGCAGGGGAATGAGCAGTTCTTC,CASSTGQGNEQFF
once,TRBV13,TRBJ2-7,NA,TGTGCCAGCAGCTTAGGGGCCGAGCAGTACTTC,CASSLGAEQYF
NA,TRBV28,TRBJ1-2,NA,TGTGCCAGCAGTTTACCCCAGTATGGCTACACCTTC,CASSLPQYGYTF
NA,TRBV6-6,TRBJ2-6,NA,TGTGCCAGCAGTTGGGGGGTGGCTGGGGCCAACGTCCTGACTTTC,CASSWGVAGANVLTF
few,TRBV28,TRBJ2-7,TRBD1,TGTGCCAGCAGTCTGGAAACCGGGACAGGGCTGGTTAACGAGCAGTACTTC,CASSLETGTGLVNEQYF
NA,TRBV7-9,TRBJ1-2,TRBD1,TGTGCCAGCAGCTTCCTAGGACAGGGGAGTTCTCTCTGGGGCTACACCTTC,CASSFLGQGSSLWGYTF
NA,TRBV14,TRBJ2-1,NA,TGTGCCAGCAGCCAACTCGCGGGAAGCCACAATGAGCAGTTCTTC,CASSQLAGSHNEQFF
NA,TRBV11-3,TRBJ2-3,NA,TGTGCCAGCAGCTCTTCTTTAGATACGCAGTATTTT,CASSSSLDTQYF
NA,TRBV6-6,TRBJ1-6,TRBD1,TGTGCCAGCAGTTACTCGACAGGGGAAGATTCACCCCTCCACTTT,CASSYSTGEDSPLHF
NA,TRBV19,TRBJ1-5,TRBD1,TGTGCCAGTAGTAATAGCGGACAGGGCCATCAGCCCCAGCATTTT,CASSNSGQGHQPQHF
NA,TRBV18,TRBJ2-5,TRBD2,TGTGCCAGCTCACCGGGACTAGCGCAAGAGACCCAGTACTTC,CASSPGLAQETQYF
NA,TRBV5-1,TRBJ2-2,TRBD2,TGCGCCAGCAGCTTGGCTGGCGGGGGGCCTAACACCGGGGAGCTGTTTTTT,CASSLAGGGPNTGELFF
once,TRBV27,TRBJ1-2,NA,TGTGCCAGCAGTTCCCTCGCCCCGGACAAGCAAGGCTACACCTTC,CASSSLAPDKQGYTF
NA,TRBV14,TRBJ2-3,NA,TGTGCCAGCAGCCAGCTGGGGACTGGACCCCAAGATACGCAGTATTTT,CASSQLGTGPQDTQYF
once,TRBV2,TRBJ2-3,NA,TGTGCCAGCATGGCGGGGAGCACAGATACGCAGTATTTT,CASMAGSTDTQYF
NA,TRBV21-1,TRBJ1-3,NA,TGTGCCAGCACCATACAGGGTCCTGAAAGCTCTGGAAACACCATATATTTT,CASTIQGPESSGNTIYF
NA,TRBV10-3,TRBJ2-3,NA,TGTGCCATCAGTGAGATGCAGACAGATACGCAGTATTTT,CAISEMQTDTQYF
NA,TRBV29-1,TRBJ2-5,TRBD2,TGCAGCCTAGCGGTGGAAGAGACCCAGTACTTC,CSLAVEETQYF
NA,TRBV11-3,TRBJ2-3,TRBD1,TGTGCCAGCAGCTTAGTGGGTCTACAGGGGGCCGCTTCTCCGCAGTATTTT,CASSLVGLQGAASPQYF
once,TRBV6-1,TRBJ1-1,NA,TGTGCCAGCAGGTTGGGGGCGGGCACTGAAGCTTTCTTT,CASRLGAGTEAFF
few,TRBV19,TRBJ2-7,TRBD2,TGTGCCAGTAGTCCGGGACTAGCGGGAGGCGAGCAGTACTTC,CASSPGLAGGEQYF
NA,TRBV14,TRBJ2-7,TRBD1,TGTGCCAGCAGCCGGACCTCCGGGACAGGGCGGAACGAGCAGTACTTC,CASSRTSGTGRNEQYF
NA,TRBV11-1,TRBJ2-7,NA,TGTGCCAGCAGCTTTGGCAGACACTACGAGCAGTACTTC,CASSFGRHYEQYF
NA,TRBV6-5,TRBJ2-2,TRBD1,TGTGCCAGCAGTTTCACAGGGGGGATAGGGACCGGGGAGCTGTTTTTT,CASSFTGGIGTGELFF
NA,TRBV10-3,TRBJ2-1,NA,TGTGCCATCAGTGAGACCCGGTACAATGAGCAGTTCTTC,CAISETRYNEQFF
NA,TRBV6-5,TRBJ1-2,NA,TGTGCCAGCAGTCTACACAGGGATGGCTATGGCTACACCTTC,CASSLHRDGYGYTF
NA,TRBV7-2,TRBJ2-1,TRBD1,TGTGCCAGCAGCTTGGACAGGGGCTACAATGAGCAGTTCTTC,CASSLDRGYNEQFF
NA,TRBV27,TRBJ1-2,NA,TGTGCCAGCAGTTCCGCCCTTCCCCTCGCGACAGGATGGGGGTATGGCTACACCTTC,CASSSALPLATGWGYGYTF
NA,TRBV9,TRBJ1-1,NA,TGTGCCAGCAGCGTAGGCTTTGGGCCCACTGCGAACGCTGAAGCTTTCTTT,CASSVGFGPTANAEAFF
NA,TRBV30,TRBJ1-2,NA,TGTGCCTGGAGCCCTTTAGCTAACTATGGCTACACCTTC,CAWSPLANYGYTF
NA,TRBV6-5,TRBJ2-3,NA,TGTGCCAGCAGTTTCGGCCGGGAAAATACGCAGTATTTT,CASSFGRENTQYF
NA,TRBV5-1,TRBJ2-3,TRBD2,TGCGCCAGCAGCCCGGGACTAGCGGGAGTAGAAGATACGCAGTATTTT,CASSPGLAGVEDTQYF
NA,TRBV6-5,TRBJ2-3,TRBD1,TGTGCCAGCCGACAGGGGGCCGGAAGGACAGATACGCAGTATTTT,CASRQGAGRTDTQYF
few,TRBV6-6,TRBJ2-7,TRBD1,TGTGCCAGCAGTAACTCCGGGACAGGGGGCTCTGGCGAGCAGTACTTC,CASSNSGTGGSGEQYF
NA,TRBV5-6,TRBJ2-7,TRBD1,TGTGCCAGCAGCCACCGGACAGGGGGCTACGAGCAGTACTTC,CASSHRTGGYEQYF
few,TRBV7-8,TRBJ1-2,TRBD1,TGTGCCAGCAGCTCGTCTGGACAGGGTCCTATTGGCTACACCTTC,CASSSSGQGPIGYTF
NA,TRBV5-1,TRBJ2-5,TRBD1,TGCGCCAGCAGCCGGGGACAGGGGCAAGAGACCCAGTACTTC,CASSRGQGQETQYF
few,TRBV30,TRBJ1-6,NA,TGTGCCTGGACCGGGACACGACTCGGCCCCCTCCACTTT,CAWTGTRLGPLHF